This entry features one TCR beta chain sequence. In the source study's methods: Estimation of nucleated cell counts relied on the amplification of reference gene primers. Clones were read by immunoSEQ multiplex PCR, and TCRdb kept only the in-frame ones, dropping some. V and J calls and clone size are given by that table; D and trimming were obtained from the DNA. The sample consists of over 25,000 clones, around 90% of them appearing once. This sample stems from a study of blood T cell repertoires in COVID-19. In the study overall: T cells, B-cell-depleted T cells, or PBMCs supplied cDNA or gDNA.

Germline assignment: CDR1 SGHTA and CDR2 FQGTGA. The CDR3 is made up of 15 amino acids. Trimming left V 3 bases short and J 1 base short, with 13 bases between. This rearrangement joins TRBV7-3 to TRBJ2-7, with a weak D call TRBD1 (5 bases). The TCR sequence derives from a man aged 65-85 years with acute or convalescent COVID-19. Sequenced input: peripheral blood. In DNA, the CDR3 is TGTGCCAGCAGCTTCCATGCCAGGGTGTCCTACGAGCAGTACTTC. This codes for CASSFHARVSYEQYF.